The present entry profiles one T cell receptor beta chain with its context. What it recognizes is unknown. One heparinised draw of blood, averaging roughly 110 mL, came from each donor. Trimming pared 1 base from V and 4 bases from J, leaving 8 bases between. There are 13 residues in the CDR3. The V gene's germline CDR1 is MNHEY and CDR2 SVGAGI. Isolated RNA was reverse transcribed in full, so expressed TCRB transcripts were sequenced. Profiled with immunoSEQ multiplex PCR; TCRdb holds only in-frame clones, not every one. The table lists roughly 150,000 clones, roughly 7.1% of them singletons. These data belong to a study of beta chain features in type 1 diabetes. Whole-study results and caveats: All four CD4+ subsets from Type 1 diabetes patients carried moderately but significantly shorter TCRB CDR3s. Patients with type 1 diabetes carried fewer insertions and had more deletions at their VDJ junctions. Whatever favoring of shorter templates PCR might show would apply equally to patients and controls. It was among patients, rather than healthy donors, that naive, central memory and Treg TCRB repertoires appeared more similar.

Sample: central memory CD4+ T cells from blood. J is TRBJ2-7 and V is TRBV6-5, with unresolved D. The TCR was taken from a middle-aged woman with type 1 diabetes. CDR3 nucleotides: TGTGCCAGCAGTTACTTGGCCCAATACGAGCAGTACTTC. Its protein product is CASSYLAQYEQYF.